This T cell receptor beta chain was captured in a study of blood T cell repertoires in COVID-19. Sequenced by immunoSEQ multiplex PCR; TCRdb stores in-frame clones only, minus some. The data hold roughly 460,000 clones, with 80% to 90% observed a single time. There are 15 residues in the CDR3. Looked up from germline, CDR1 is SGHVS and CDR2 is FQNEAQ. V lost 5 bases and J lost 0, with 8 bases in between. The TCR sequence derives from a man between 18 and 29 years old with COVID-19, enrolled during active disease. Sequencing was performed on peripheral blood. The chain combines TRBV7-8 with TRBJ1-6, with D perhaps matching TRBD1 (6 bases). The CDR3 bases are TGTGCCAGCAGCCTCAGGGGCTCCTATAATTCACCCCTCCACTTT. This sequence encodes CASSLRGSYNSPLHF.